This TCR beta chain was recorded in a study of control samples from healthy donors and cancer patients. Germline V gives CDR1 SGHTA, CDR2 FQGNSA. Trimming stripped 6 bases from V and 2 bases from J, with 11 bases between. CDR3 length: 13 amino acids. Libraries were prepared by immunoSEQ multiplex PCR; TCRdb keeps only in-frame clonotypes and omits some of them. The sample lists about 180,000 clones, around nine tenths occurring once. The rearrangement uses TRBV7-2 and TRBJ2-7; D is unclear. Sample: blood. The sequence was obtained from a man aged 30 to 39 in good health. CDR3 sequence (DNA): TGTGCCAGCAGTAGTCGTGGGACCTACGAGCAGTACTTC. As protein: CASSSRGTYEQYF.